This TCR beta chain was profiled in a study of cytomegalovirus exposure and HLA in healthy donors (dated by TCRdb to 2016 to 2017). Regarding the study in general: An earlier analysis of 550 to 700 of the donors reported about 250 Gb of sequence data and 100 million to 140 million unique TCR beta sequences from around 200 million T cells. The study aimed to test whether cataloging public T cell receptors could reveal signatures of past pathogen exposure. To decide whether each TCR beta V gene segment behaved as functional or pseudogenic, an earlier analysis of several hundred of the donors relied on high-throughput TCR beta sequencing. The study used immunosequencing to profile the T cell repertoires of under 700 subjects and linked those repertoires to cytomegalovirus serostatus. Genome-wide SNP genotypes for about three fifths of the roughly 700 donors were used in a later genetic analysis, which treated that subset as a discovery cohort. Donor age, sex, ethnicity and CMV serostatus were compiled alongside the repertoire data. The number of typed donors differed by locus: roughly 620-640 for A, B, C, DRB1 and DQB1; some 540 for DQA1; around 610 for DPA1; and 400 to 480 for DPB1. In a later analysis, previously published TCR beta repertoires from 670 or so donors were re-analyzed and high-resolution HLA genotyping was added so that TCR occurrence patterns could be studied. Among the roughly 430 genotyped donors, around 81% belonged to the genetic ancestry cluster associated with self-reported Caucasian donors. To predict cytomegalovirus infection status, the study combined high-throughput TCR immunosequencing, statistical association of individual TCRs with disease status, and machine learning. Both class I and class II loci were covered by HLA typing, at four-digit resolution. All discovery cohort repertoires had been generated on a single sequencing platform. Among roughly 400 genotyped donors of the cohort, an average of around 240,000 unique TCR beta nucleotide sequences was sequenced per donor, of which 15% to 20% were non-productive. Along with the approximately 700-subject first cohort, a separate validation cohort of approximately 110 different subjects was used. A few DR-DQ haplotypes were handled as single units for association and clustering because linkage in the cohort was strong. In the later analysis, no new phenotypic data were used to find candidate immune exposures; instead, reliance was placed on TCR beta sequences and their occurrence across donors. Roughly 300 gigabases of sequencing data and around 85 million unique TCR sequences made up an early release that covered over 550 HLA-typed donors. Study-level results and caveats: According to a later analysis, most CMV-associated TCR beta chains appeared to be HLA-restricted, and the HLA associations seemed to be driven largely by CMV exposure. The study listed 164 TCR beta chains as associated with cytomegalovirus. A further reported finding was that TCR beta sequences accurately predicted the HLA-A and HLA-B alleles for most subjects in the first cohort. The earlier analysis of nearly 600 of the donors excluded 15 to 20 rarely observed V segments, including chromosome 9 orphons, because counts were too low. Strong co-occurrence of HLA alleles, especially DR and DQ, made assigning TCR associations to individual alleles difficult. Specific HLA alleles were associated with around 18,000 TCR beta sequences at a false discovery rate of 0.05 in a later analysis. Correlated functional status among segregating V segments might be attributable to linkage disequilibrium, but an unknown experimental factor could not be ruled out. Some IMGT-functional V segments, including TRBV6-2 and TRBV6-3, could not be told apart with the 87-base-pair reads, so those segments were excluded. Only TCR beta chains were sequenced in this cohort, and the absence of alpha or paired-chain data limited detectable features. In a later analysis, HLA-associated TCR beta chains were found to be more clonally expanded and to have lower generation probabilities than equally common non-associated chains. The presence/absence analyses assumed that sequencing depth was roughly uniform across donors, and that assumption may not be true. In an earlier analysis of 450 to 750 of the donors, most TCR beta V segments appeared in productive rearrangements about 90% or about 30% of the time, broadly matching IMGT annotations. CMV serostatus was the only immune exposure information available for the cohort. According to the authors, the approach could potentially be generalized to other disease states and immunological phenotypes. In vitro tests confirmed that a few of the cytomegalovirus-associated TCR beta chains recognize cytomegalovirus antigens. According to a later analysis, TCR association rates differed among HLA loci, with DRB1 alleles showing the most associated TCRs and HLA-C alleles showing the fewest. A later genetic analysis reported fewer N-insertions in productive TCRs among donors in an Asian-associated ancestry cluster than the roughly 700-donor mean. Most TCR sequences were seen in very few donors, while some public TCRs were found in many individuals. In a later genetic analysis, a missense DCLRE1C variant was associated with V-gene and J-gene trimming of TCR beta chains, and the association was replicated in an independent cohort. Because HLA typing was missing for some donors at each locus, association tests included only the typed subset. A group of highly shared sequence variants was considered likely to be a technical artifact of the sequencing pipeline. Cytomegalovirus status was reported to be diagnosed by the classifier with high specificity and sensitivity in both the original and validation cohorts. In a later analysis, several top co-occurrence clusters were reported to appear linked to parvovirus B19, influenza, CMV and Epstein-Barr virus.

Trimming removed 6 bases from V and 4 bases from J; the gene matches leave 14 bases unexplained. There are 16 amino acids in the CDR3, from cysteine to phenylalanine inclusive. This entry keeps only the CDR3 DNA: 48 bases, framed from base 1. CDR1 is given as ENHRY and CDR2 as SYGVKD, both from the germline V gene. The cohort comprised approximately 700 healthy bone marrow donors. Cohort members were all nominally healthy when sampled, although unrecorded immune exposures were likely present. The donor tested CMV seronegative, placing the donor among the roughly 400 seronegative members of the cohort. A peripheral blood sample was provided by each donor, and peripheral blood mononuclear cells were used for TCR beta sequencing. Genomic DNA extraction from the blood cell samples was performed with the Qiagen DNeasy Blood Extraction Kit. In the case of this clone: The antigen it recognizes is unknown.

Library prep was done by the immunoSEQ multiplex PCR assay. A mixture of 60 forward primers for TCR Vbeta segments and 13 reverse primers for TCR Jbeta segments was used in the multiplex PCR. The CDR3 region of rearranged TCR beta genes was amplified from genomic DNA with a multiplex PCR assay. Amplified TCR beta libraries were sequenced as 87-base-pair reads on the Illumina HiSeq System. The paper's data handling went like this. A later analysis tallied 75 million to 95 million unique TCR beta chains across the 550 to 850 repertoires, and some 10 million of those chains were shared by two or more donors. To remove PCR and sequencing errors, raw reads were error-corrected and collapsed into unique sequences using a nearest-neighbor algorithm that merged closely related sequences. CDR3 sequences were aligned to IMGT reference sequences to assign V, D and J gene segments. For a sequence to be retained, at least a six-nucleotide match to both a V gene segment and a J gene segment was required. A rearrangement counted as productive if the CDR3 had no stop codons and remained in frame with V and J, and every other rearrangement counted as non-productive. CDR3 was defined according to IMGT convention as the region running from the second conserved V-encoded cysteine to the conserved J-encoded phenylalanine. The earlier analysis of around 640 of the donors excluded sequences that lacked an unambiguous match to a single V gene segment. An earlier analysis of almost 600 of the donors classified V segments as functional when productive rearrangements were above 56.7% and as segregating when the standard deviation between donors was above 5%. To diagnose cytomegalovirus status from the catalog of TCR beta chain sequences, a statistical classification framework was built. A later analysis assigned V and J genes by comparing TCR nucleotide sequences with IMGT/GENE-DB human TR gene sequences. A later analysis assigned CDR3 sequences and most-parsimonious VDJ recombination scenarios with the TCRdist pipeline. In a later analysis, every TCR beta chain was defined by the combination of its CDR3 amino acid sequence and its V-gene family, and reads without a unique V-gene family were dropped. To address suspected cross-contamination and a sequencing artifact, a later analysis removed approximately 600 highly shared, low-generation-probability nucleotide sequences. In a later analysis, a clonal expansion index was calculated for each public chain from normalized within-repertoire ranks of inferred template counts. A later analysis computed generation probabilities with a VDJ recombination model fitted to out-of-frame rearrangements, and checked the results against IGoR. A later analysis scored TCR-TCR, TCR-HLA and TCR-CMV co-occurrence with hypergeometric tests, applying a repertoire-size bias correction to TCR pairs. A later analysis estimated false discovery rates by permuting HLA or CMV assignments 20 times. A later analysis grouped co-occurring TCRs with DBSCAN, adding TCRdist sequence similarity when clustering within HLA-allele-positive subsets. Co-occurrence clustering excluded repertoires with fewer than 30,000 or more than 120,000 public chains, plus five with anomalous nucleotide sharing. Entries here come from immuneACCESS through TCRdb and include only in-frame sequences with V and J called. Some clones fail to appear in such tables; in the studies checked, an unresolved V gene covers under half of the shortfall, and the cause of the remainder is unknown. V, J and clone size are those of that table, while D and trimming were read from the DNA. This sample's clone table shows tens of thousands of clones. The ten most abundant clones make up 2.3% of the sample.

This sequence was found in a female donor in good health and CMV-seronegative. The sample was PBMCs. The chain uses TRBV10-3 and TRBJ1-2; TRBD1 fits 7 bases in the junction. The DNA sequence reads TGTGCCATCAGCTCGCTTGGGACAGAGAGCGTCTATGGCTACACCTTC. Translated, this is CAISSLGTESVYGYTF.